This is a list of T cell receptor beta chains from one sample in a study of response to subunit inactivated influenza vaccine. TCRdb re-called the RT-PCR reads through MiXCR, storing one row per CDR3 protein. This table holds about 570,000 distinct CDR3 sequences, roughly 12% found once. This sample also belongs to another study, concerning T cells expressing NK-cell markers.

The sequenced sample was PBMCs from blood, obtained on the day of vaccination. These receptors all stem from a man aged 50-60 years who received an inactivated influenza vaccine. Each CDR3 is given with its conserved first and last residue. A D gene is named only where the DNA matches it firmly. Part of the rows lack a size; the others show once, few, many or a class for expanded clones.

CDR3nt: TGCGCCAGCAGCCTGGGACTGGCAACTAGCACAGATACGCAGTATTTT
CDR3aa: CASSLGLATSTDTQYF
d_gene: .
j_gene: TRBJ2-3
v_gene: TRBV5-1
abundance: many

CDR3nt: TGTGCCAGCAGCCTTGTCCCCGGGACAGGAAGCTACGAGCAGTACTTC
CDR3aa: CASSLVPGTGSYEQYF
d_gene: TRBD1
j_gene: TRBJ2-7
v_gene: TRBV5-5
abundance: .

CDR3nt: TGTGCCTGGACAGCGGGAGGGTCAAACATTCAGTACTTC
CDR3aa: CAWTAGGSNIQYF
d_gene: TRBD2
j_gene: TRBJ2-4
v_gene: TRBV30
abundance: few

CDR3nt: TGCAGCGTAGGACAGGGGGCGCGGAATTCACCCCTCCACTTT
CDR3aa: CSVGQGARNSPLHF
d_gene: TRBD1
j_gene: TRBJ1-6
v_gene: TRBV29-1
abundance: .

CDR3nt: TGCAGTGCTAGTAGTGTCAGGGGGACTTACGAGCAGTACTTC
CDR3aa: CSASSVRGTYEQYF
d_gene: .
j_gene: TRBJ2-7
v_gene: TRBV20-1
abundance: .

CDR3nt: TGCGCCAGCAGTGCAGGGTCTAAATCCTACGAGCAGTACTTC
CDR3aa: CASSAGSKSYEQYF
d_gene: .
j_gene: TRBJ2-7
v_gene: TRBV10-1
abundance: few

CDR3nt: TGTGCCAGCAGTGAAGTCGGGGGCGGCACTGAAGCTTTCTTT
CDR3aa: CASSEVGGGTEAFF
d_gene: .
j_gene: TRBJ1-1
v_gene: TRBV6-1
abundance: few

CDR3nt: TGTGCCAGCTCACCAGGACGGGCAGACACCGGGGAGCTGTTTTTT
CDR3aa: CASSPGRADTGELFF
d_gene: .
j_gene: TRBJ2-2
v_gene: TRBV18
abundance: few

CDR3nt: TGTGCCAGCAGTCCCCTGGAGTCTGGGGCCAACGTCCTGACTTTC
CDR3aa: CASSPLESGANVLTF
d_gene: .
j_gene: TRBJ2-6
v_gene: TRBV27
abundance: .

CDR3nt: TGTGCCAGCAGCTTGGGGAATACGGTGGATACGCAGTATTTT
CDR3aa: CASSLGNTVDTQYF
d_gene: .
j_gene: TRBJ2-3
v_gene: TRBV7-2
abundance: many

CDR3nt: TGCGCCAGCAGCCAAGAGCAAGTAAGGTCTGAGACCCAGTACTTC
CDR3aa: CASSQEQVRSETQYF
d_gene: .
j_gene: TRBJ2-5
v_gene: TRBV4-3
abundance: .

CDR3nt: TGTGCCAGCAGCCCTAGGACAGGGGAAGCTTTCTTT
CDR3aa: CASSPRTGEAFF
d_gene: TRBD1
j_gene: TRBJ1-1
v_gene: TRBV7-2
abundance: .

CDR3nt: TGTGCCAGCAGTGAAGAAGGCGGGACCACAGATACGCAGTATTTT
CDR3aa: CASSEEGGTTDTQYF
d_gene: .
j_gene: TRBJ2-3
v_gene: TRBV2
abundance: .

CDR3nt: TGCAGCGTTTATTGGGGGGGGGACATTCAGTACTTC
CDR3aa: CSVYWGGDIQYF
d_gene: TRBD2
j_gene: TRBJ2-4
v_gene: TRBV29-1
abundance: .

CDR3nt: TGCAGCGTTGCGGCTAGCACTAGCACAGATACGCAGTATTTT
CDR3aa: CSVAASTSTDTQYF
d_gene: .
j_gene: TRBJ2-3
v_gene: TRBV29-1
abundance: few

CDR3nt: TGTGCCAGCAGTGGCACAGGGGGCATGGAGACCCAGTACTTC
CDR3aa: CASSGTGGMETQYF
d_gene: TRBD1
j_gene: TRBJ2-5
v_gene: TRBV12-3/TRBV12-4
abundance: many

CDR3nt: TGCAGTGCTCGCCCTAGCGGCACCTTCAATGAGCAGTTCTTC
CDR3aa: CSARPSGTFNEQFF
d_gene: TRBD2
j_gene: TRBJ2-1
v_gene: TRBV20-1
abundance: few

CDR3nt: TGTGCCAGCAGCCGGGCCACCGGGGAGCTGTTTTTT
CDR3aa: CASSRATGELFF
d_gene: .
j_gene: TRBJ2-2
v_gene: TRBV12-3/TRBV12-4
abundance: .

CDR3nt: TGTGCCAGCAGTTACGATCGGGGGCGCACAGATACGCAGTATTTT
CDR3aa: CASSYDRGRTDTQYF
d_gene: .
j_gene: TRBJ2-3
v_gene: TRBV6-5
abundance: .

CDR3nt: TGTGCCAGCACCCCAGCATCTGGGGCCAACGTCCTGACTTTC
CDR3aa: CASTPASGANVLTF
d_gene: .
j_gene: TRBJ2-6
v_gene: TRBV6-1
abundance: many

CDR3nt: TGCGCCAGCACCCTAGGGACGGCAGGGGGCGCGGAGACCCAGTACTTC
CDR3aa: CASTLGTAGGAETQYF
d_gene: TRBD1
j_gene: TRBJ2-5
v_gene: TRBV5-1
abundance: few

CDR3nt: TGTGCCAGCAGCCAAGGGGCGGACAGGCCCCGGTATACGCAGTATTTT
CDR3aa: CASSQGADRPRYTQYF
d_gene: TRBD1
j_gene: TRBJ2-3
v_gene: TRBV14
abundance: .

CDR3nt: TGTGCCAGTGGGGGCGGGATTGAAGCTTTCTTT
CDR3aa: CASGGGIEAFF
d_gene: .
j_gene: TRBJ1-1
v_gene: TRBV6-6
abundance: few

CDR3nt: TGCAGTGCTAGCCTCCCGGGGGCCAACGTCCTGACTTTC
CDR3aa: CSASLPGANVLTF
d_gene: .
j_gene: TRBJ2-6
v_gene: TRBV20-1
abundance: .

CDR3nt: TGCAGTGCTAGACAACTAGCGGGGGGCGAAGAGACCCAGTACTTC
CDR3aa: CSARQLAGGEETQYF
d_gene: TRBD2
j_gene: TRBJ2-5
v_gene: TRBV20-1
abundance: .

CDR3nt: TGTGCCAGCAGCGCCCGGGACAGGGGAGGAGGCGAGCAGTACTTC
CDR3aa: CASSARDRGGGEQYF
d_gene: TRBD1
j_gene: TRBJ2-7
v_gene: TRBV9
abundance: .

CDR3nt: TGTGCCAGCAGTTTGACCACTTACGAGCAGTACTTC
CDR3aa: CASSLTTYEQYF
d_gene: .
j_gene: TRBJ2-7
v_gene: TRBV12-3/TRBV12-4
abundance: many